This T cell receptor (beta chain) was identified in a study of cytomegalovirus exposure and HLA in healthy donors. Study details: The approximately 110 validation repertoires were reported in a later analysis to have been generated on the same platform as the roughly 700 first-cohort repertoires.

Findings and caveats of the study: Subsequent analysis showed first-cohort TCR clusters tending to co-occur in 120 validation repertoires.

Notes on this clone: As yet, its antigen is unknown.

Assay: immunoSEQ multiplex PCR; the TCRdb copy retains only in-frame clones and omits some. The sample carries about 130,000 clones, around 92% recorded once. The CDR3 consists of 13 residues. Trimming left V 3 bases short and J 8 bases short, with 13 bases between. Germline V lookup: CDR1 MDHEN, CDR2 SYDVKM. The V call is TRBV28, the J call TRBJ1-2; maybe TRBD1 (6 bases). The sequenced material came from PBMCs. This receptor was identified in a man aged 25 to 40 in good health and CMV-seronegative. The CDR3 region has the DNA TGTGCCAGCAGTTTGGGGGCCCCAGGCGGCTACACCTTC. Amino acids: CASSLGAPGGYTF.